Listed here are 24 T cell receptor beta chains from one sample, sequenced in a study of T cells in localized non-small cell lung cancer. Measured with immunoSEQ multiplex PCR; TCRdb has only the in-frame clones, and not every one. The repertoire includes some 9,500 clones, 90% of them detected once, and 15% to 20% sits in the top ten. The sequencing used peripheral blood, collected before any cancer treatment. These receptors were collected from a male donor at least 60 years old with stage III squamous cell lung carcinoma.

The gene calls are TRBV28 and TRBJ2-1; tentative D call: TRBD2 (5 bases). Trimming cost V 4 bases and J 4 bases, with 11 bases left between them. Germline CDR1 MDHEN, CDR2 SYDVKM. CDR3 length: 14 amino acids. CDR3 bases: TGTGCCAGCAGTTATCTAGCAGGTTACAATGAGCAGTTCTTC. Its translation is CASSYLAGYNEQFF.

This sequence joins TRBV19 and TRBJ2-3; 8 bases are shared with TRBD1. Germline V gene sequence: CDR1 LNHDA, CDR2 SQIVND (reference sequence). The CDR3 is 14 residues long. The V and J ends lost 9 bases and 1 base, in that order; junction bases with no gene match: 6. Written as DNA, the CDR3 is TGTGCCAGCATGGACAGGGACGGCACAGATACGCAGTATTTT. Translating gives CASMDRDGTDTQYF. The entire variable domain, with the rest obtained from reference TRBV19 and TRBJ2-3, is as follows: DGGITQSPKYLFRKEGQNVTLSCEQNLNHDAMYWYRQDPGQGLRLIYYSQIVNDFQKGDIAEGYSVSREKKESFPLTVTSAQKNPTAFYLCASMDRDGTDTQYFGPGTRLTVL.

This chain links TRBV27 with TRBJ2-1; 10 nucleotides line up with TRBD2. Germline values: CDR1 MNHEY, CDR2 SMNVEV (reference sequence). V lost 8 bases, J lost 4 bases, and 8 bases stayed unmatched. CDR3 length: 15 amino acids. CDR3 sequence (DNA): TGTGCCAGCTTACGACTAGCGGGTGATTACAATGAGCAGTTCTTC. Translating gives CASLRLAGDYNEQFF.

This rearrangement joins TRBV4-1 to TRBJ1-3; possibly TRBD1 for D (5 bases). This CDR3 is built from 17 residues. Looked up from germline, CDR1 is MGHRA and CDR2 is YSYEKL. V was clipped by 3 bases and J by 3 bases, with 18 bases between them. CDR3 residues: CASSQSLVGLNGNTIYF. The DNA for the CDR3 is TGCGCCAGCAGCCAGTCCCTTGTGGGGCTGAATGGAAACACCATATATTTT.

The chain recombines TRBV12-5 with TRBJ2-1; 10 bases match TRBD2. Germline V gene sequence: CDR1 LGHNT, CDR2 FRNRAP. This CDR3 contains 17 residues. After removal of 2 bases from V and 7 bases from J, the junction contained 11 bases not matched to a gene. As DNA, the CDR3 is TGTGCTAGTGGTTTGCAGCGTCTAGCGGGGGAAGGGAATGAGCAGTTCTTC. It yields the protein CASGLQRLAGEGNEQFF.

The chain has TRBV10-3 and TRBJ2-1, with no clear D. This CDR3 comprises 10 residues. CDR1 is ENHRY, CDR2 SYGVKD, per germline. V dropped 10 bases and J dropped 8 bases, with 9 bases sitting between them. The CDR3 spells CASSGDEQFF. CDR3 sequence (DNA): TGTGCCAGTAGTGGGGATGAGCAGTTCTTC.

Comment on this clone: Other DNA sequences in the same sample also yield this CDR3. The genes are TRBV5-1 and TRBJ2-7; TRBD2 is a possible D gene (5 bases). This CDR3 has 12 residues. V lost 5 bases to trimming and J lost 2 bases, with 8 bases between them. Per the germline V gene, CDR1 is SGHRS and CDR2 is YFSETQ. For the CDR3, the DNA is TGCGCCAGCAGACTAGAAGCCTACGAGCAGTACTTC. Residues: CASRLEAYEQYF.

The chain combines TRBV28 with TRBJ1-3; TRBD1 matches at 7 bases. This CDR3 contains 15 residues. V dropped 5 bases and J dropped 7; count of bases not matched to a gene: 11. CDR1 and CDR2 (germline): MDHEN, SYDVKM. The CDR3 loop reads CASSLPMTGWNTIYF. Written as DNA, the CDR3 is TGTGCCAGCAGTCTACCGATGACAGGGTGGAACACCATATATTTT.

The chain carries TRBV2 and TRBJ1-2; 7 bases line up with TRBD1. This CDR3 region has 13 residues. Germline V gene sequence: CDR1 SNHLY, CDR2 FYNNEI. V trimming: 3 bases; J trimming: 6 bases; junction bases outside the gene matches: 4. As DNA, the CDR3 is TGTGCCAGCAGTGAGGGTACAGGGGATGGCTACACCTTC. Translated: CASSEGTGDGYTF.

The chain employs TRBV7-2 and TRBJ2-5; D is ambiguous. CDR1 SGHTA and CDR2 FQGNSA come from the germline V gene. CDR3 length: 14 residues. V was pared by 1 base and J by 6 bases, with 12 bases between. CDR3 residues: CASSLEHGRKTQYF. The CDR3 coding sequence is TGTGCCAGCAGCTTAGAACATGGGCGGAAGACCCAGTACTTC.

The table lists this clone with a count of one. The chain uses TRBV6-5 and TRBJ1-5; weak D call: TRBD1 (5 bases). The CDR3 contains 15 residues. Germline CDR1 MNHEY, CDR2 SVGAGI. V was pared by 4 bases and J by 0 bases, with 10 bases between. CDR3 bases: TGTGCCAGCAGTTGGACACACGATAGCAATCAGCCCCAGCATTTT. It specifies CASSWTHDSNQPQHF.

This chain links TRBV16 with TRBJ2-2, with D possibly being TRBD1 (6 bases). The CDR3 has 15 residues. Germline V gene sequence: CDR1 KGHSY, CDR2 FQNENV. Trimming cost V 0 bases and J 5 bases, with 10 bases left between them. CDR3 nucleotides: TGTGCCAGCAGCCAATCAGGGACACAGACCGGGGAGCTGTTTTTT. Translation gives CASSQSGTQTGELFF.

V usage is TRBV5-4 and J usage is TRBJ2-3, with TRBD2 matching over 10 bases. The CDR3 covers 15 residues. Germline assignment: CDR1 SGHNT and CDR2 YYREEE (reference sequence). The J segment lost 8 bases and the V segment lost 3 bases, leaving 9 bases of the junction unmatched. The CDR3 sequence: CASSSGTSALGTQYF. In nucleotides, the CDR3 is TGTGCCAGCAGCTCCGGGACTAGCGCCCTAGGTACGCAGTATTTT.

The chain couples TRBV6-5 to TRBJ2-7; no firm D call. Trimming removed 5 bases from V and 6 bases from J, with 17 bases in between. This CDR3 spans 14 amino acids. Germline assignment: CDR1 MNHEY and CDR2 SVGAGI. CDR3 amino acids: CASSRGWGSAEQYF. The CDR3 region has the DNA TGTGCCAGCAGTCGCGGTTGGGGTTCGGCCGAGCAGTACTTC.

The DNA of the CDR3 is TGTGCCAGCAGCATTGACCCGGGTGGGACAGATACGCAGTATTTT. It specifies CASSIDPGGTDTQYF. The chain has TRBV9 and TRBJ2-3; no clear D. Germline lookup yields CDR1 SGDLS and CDR2 YYNGEE. V lost 4 bases, J lost 3 bases, and 15 bases lay in between. CDR3 length equals 15 residues.

J is TRBJ2-1 and V is TRBV5-8; no reliable D call. The V gene's germline CDR1 is SGHTS and CDR2 YDEGEE. Between the trimmed V and J ends, which lost 6 bases and 7 bases, there was a span of 5 bases. The CDR3 sequence is 10 residues long. The CDR3 spells CASNKNEQFF. The DNA of the CDR3 is TGTGCCAGCAATAAGAATGAGCAGTTCTTC.

The V and J genes are TRBV11-2 and TRBJ1-4; D unclear. In germline, CDR1 is SGHAT, CDR2 FQNNGV. The germline V and J ends were trimmed by 1 base and 2 bases, with 5 bases remaining between them. This CDR3 has 14 amino acids. This CDR3 reads CASSLGVTNEKLFF. The CDR3 DNA reads as TGTGCCAGCAGCTTAGGGGTGACTAATGAAAAACTGTTTTTT.

This clone occurred once. The gene calls are TRBV7-2 and TRBJ2-1; D remains ambiguous. CDR3 length: 12 amino acids. Germline-derived CDR1 and CDR2 are SGHTA and FQGNSA. Trimming pared 1 base from V and 5 bases from J, leaving 3 bases between. The CDR3 is CASSLGNNEQFF. The CDR3 DNA reads as TGTGCCAGCAGCTTAGGGAACAATGAGCAGTTCTTC.

The V and J genes are TRBV2 and TRBJ2-7; 7 bases match TRBD1. The CDR3 spans 15 residues. Germline assignment: CDR1 SNHLY and CDR2 FYNNEI. V shed 6 bases and J 0 bases; nucleotides not matched to a gene: 8. The CDR3 DNA follows: TGTGCCAGCAGGCTGGACAGGCCTAGCTCCTACGAGCAGTACTTC. Amino acid sequence: CASRLDRPSSYEQYF.

The chain couples TRBV5-1 to TRBJ2-5; either TRBD1 or TRBD2 may fit D (7 bases each). CDR1 is SGHRS, CDR2 YFSETQ, per germline. This CDR3 is 17 amino acids long. Trimming took off 4 bases at V and 4 bases at J, with 23 bases between the two ends. CDR3 DNA: TGCGCCAGCAGCATCTCTCAGGGGGGGATTAAGGCAGAGACCCAGTACTTC. This encodes CASSISQGGIKAETQYF.

V and J are TRBV6-1 and TRBJ1-2; the match to TRBD1 covers 8 bases. The CDR3 consists of 14 residues. V dropped 4 bases and J dropped 5; count of bases not matched to a gene: 6. From germline, CDR1 is MNHNS and CDR2 SASEGT. Here the CDR3 reads CASSAGTGVYGYTF. As DNA, the CDR3 is TGTGCCAGCAGTGCCGGGACAGGAGTTTATGGCTACACCTTC.

This chain connects TRBV5-4 to TRBJ2-3; D not resolved. Trimming removed 0 bases at V and 3 bases at J, with 8 bases between. Germline V gene lookup returns CDR1 SGHNT and CDR2 YYREEE (reference sequence). The CDR3 loop spans 14 amino acids. The CDR3 DNA is TGTGCCAGCAGCTTGGATTGGGCTACAGATACGCAGTATTTT. The encoded protein is CASSLDWATDTQYF.

The rearrangement joins TRBV6-6 to TRBJ1-5; a weak D match, TRBD1 (6 bases). Looked up from germline, CDR1 is MNHNY and CDR2 is SVGAGI (reference sequence). CDR3 size: 15 residues. The germline V and J ends were trimmed by 9 bases and 2 bases, with 17 bases remaining between them. The CDR3 is CASSGGPQGNQPQHF. Written as DNA, the CDR3 is TGTGCCAGTTCGGGGGGGCCCCAGGGCAATCAGCCCCAGCATTTT.

Only one count was recorded for this clone. The gene calls are TRBV6-5 and TRBJ1-1, with D hard to call. The V end lost 2 bases, the J end lost 7 bases, and 11 bases lay between the germline ends. Germline V gives CDR1 MNHEY, CDR2 SVGAGI. CDR3 length: 13 amino acids. CDR3: CASSYLGRSEAFF. The CDR3, as DNA: TGTGCCAGCAGTTACCTTGGACGGAGTGAAGCTTTCTTT.